These T cell receptor beta chains were read from a single sample in a study of blood T cell repertoires in COVID-19. The assay was immunoSEQ multiplex PCR, and TCRdb's table has in-frame clones only and misses some. The sample has some 270,000 clones; 89% are singletons. The sample consisted of peripheral blood. These receptors were taken from a middle-aged woman who had recovered from COVID-19. Each CDR3 is given with its conserved first and last residue. A D gene is named only where the DNA matches it firmly. Clone sizes are given selectively: once, few, many, or a class where the clone is expanded.

len | d_gene | j_gene | abundance | v_gene | CDR3nt | CDR3aa
15 | - | TRBJ1-1 | - | TRBV7-3 | TGTGCCAGCAGCCAGACAGGTGATGGGCACACTGAAGCTTTCTTT | CASSQTGDGHTEAFF
12 | - | TRBJ2-1 | - | TRBV28 | TGTGCCAGCAGTTTTCAGTTCTTAGAGCAGTTCTTC | CASSFQFLEQFF
11 | TRBD2 | TRBJ2-7 | - | TRBV20-1 | TGCAGTGCCCCGCGGGGGAACCAGCAGTACTTC | CSAPRGNQQYF
13 | - | TRBJ2-2 | - | TRBV20-1 | TGCAGTGCAAGTAAGAGCGTCACCGGGGAGCTGTTTTTT | CSASKSVTGELFF
14 | TRBD2 | TRBJ2-1 | - | TRBV19 | TGTGCCAGTAGTCAGGTAGCGGGAGGCAATGAGCAGTTCTTC | CASSQVAGGNEQFF
12 | TRBD1 | TRBJ2-5 | - | TRBV28 | TGTGCCAGTAGACAGGGTGAGGAGACCCAGTACTTC | CASRQGEETQYF
13 | - | TRBJ1-2 | - | TRBV2 | TGTGCCAGCAGTCTAGGACAGAACTATGGCTACACCTTC | CASSLGQNYGYTF
15 | - | TRBJ1-4 | - | TRBV15 | TGTGCCACCAGCAGAGAGTACAGGGAAGATGAAAAACTGTTTTTT | CATSREYREDEKLFF
16 | - | TRBJ1-5 | - | TRBV3-1/TRBV3-2 | TGTGCCAGCAGCCAAGCGGGGGGACGAGACGAGCAGCCCCAGCATTTT | CASSQAGGRDEQPQHF
15 | - | TRBJ2-1 | - | TRBV2 | TGTGCCAGCAGACTCGGAGAGAGCTCCTACAATGAGCAGTTCTTC | CASRLGESSYNEQFF
13 | - | TRBJ1-1 | - | TRBV9 | TGTGCCAGCAGCCCCCAAGGGGTCACTGAAGCTTTCTTT | CASSPQGVTEAFF
12 | - | TRBJ1-2 | - | TRBV2 | TGTGCCAGCAGTGAAATGGGACAAGGCTACACCTTC | CASSEMGQGYTF
14 | TRBD2 | TRBJ2-5 | - | TRBV6-5 | TGTGCCAGCAGTAAACGGGAGGACGGCGAGACCCAGTACTTC | CASSKREDGETQYF
13 | - | TRBJ2-1 | - | TRBV5-1 | TGCGCCAGCAGCTTGGTGGGAGGCAATGAGCAGTTCTTC | CASSLVGGNEQFF
15 | - | TRBJ2-1 | - | TRBV10-3 | TGTGCCATCAGTGCAGAGAGGGGGACATACAATGAGCAGTTCTTC | CAISAERGTYNEQFF
13 | TRBD1 | TRBJ2-6 | - | TRBV14 | TGTGCCAGCAGCCACGGGACAGGAGGAGTCCTGACTTTC | CASSHGTGGVLTF
16 | - | TRBJ1-3 | - | TRBV28 | TGTGCCAGCAGTAATCAGGGTGGGGGCTCGGGAAACACCATATATTTT | CASSNQGGGSGNTIYF
17 | - | TRBJ2-3 | - | TRBV6-1 | TGTGCCAGCAGTGGCTCAGGAGCGGCCTCTAGCACAGATACGCAGTATTTT | CASSGSGAASSTDTQYF
13 | TRBD1 | TRBJ1-1 | - | TRBV10-3 | TGTGCCGTGGAGACAGGGCCTAACACTGAAGCTTTCTTT | CAVETGPNTEAFF
14 | TRBD1 | TRBJ1-1 | - | TRBV24-1 | TGTGCCACCAGGGCGGGACAGGGGAACACTGAAGCTTTCTTT | CATRAGQGNTEAFF
14 | TRBD2 | TRBJ2-5 | - | TRBV9 | TGTGCCAGCGCACGCGGGGGGCTCCAAGAGACCCAGTACTTC | CASARGGLQETQYF
11 | - | TRBJ2-7 | - | TRBV30 | TGTGCCTGCGGGTCAGTCTACGAGCAGTACTTC | CACGSVYEQYF
18 | - | TRBJ1-1 | - | TRBV27 | TGTGCCAGCAGGACATGGGCAGGGATAGAAAGTGGGTACACTGAAGCTTTCTTT | CASRTWAGIESGYTEAFF
15 | - | TRBJ2-1 | - | TRBV5-1 | TGCGCCAGCAGCTTGGAATCTCCAGTGTACAATGAGCAGTTCTTC | CASSLESPVYNEQFF
15 | - | TRBJ1-2 | - | TRBV9 | TGTGCCAGCAGCTCAACCCCTGAGTTTAACTATGGCTACACCTTC | CASSSTPEFNYGYTF
14 | - | TRBJ2-5 | - | TRBV19 | TGTGCCAGTAGTATTTCCGTACTGGAAGAGACCCAGTACTTC | CASSISVLEETQYF
17 | TRBD1 | TRBJ2-2 | - | TRBV19 | TGTGCCAGTAGTATGTATTGGCTTGGGACAGTCACCGGGGAGCTGTTTTTT | CASSMYWLGTVTGELFF
16 | - | TRBJ2-2 | - | TRBV28 | TGTGCCAGCAGTTTTGGTGACGGAGAATTCACCGGGGAGCTGTTTTTT | CASSFGDGEFTGELFF
13 | - | TRBJ2-3 | - | TRBV3-1/TRBV3-2 | TGTGCCAGCAGGACCCTAGGGGAAGATACGCAGTATTTT | CASRTLGEDTQYF
15 | TRBD2 | TRBJ2-1 | - | TRBV6-5 | TGTGCCAGCAGTCGCCGGACTAGCGGGGACAATGAGCAGTTCTTC | CASSRRTSGDNEQFF
14 | TRBD2 | TRBJ2-5 | - | TRBV20-1 | TGCAGTGCTAGTTGGAGCGGGGCCCAAGAGACCCAGTACTTC | CSASWSGAQETQYF
18 | TRBD1 | TRBJ1-1 | - | TRBV19 | TGTGCCAGTAGCCGAGGCCGGGGACAGGTCTACATGAACACTGAAGCTTTCTTT | CASSRGRGQVYMNTEAFF
15 | TRBD1 | TRBJ1-5 | - | TRBV27 | TGTGCCAGCAGTACGACAGGGTCCGACAATCAGCCCCAGCATTTT | CASSTTGSDNQPQHF
15 | TRBD2 | TRBJ2-3 | - | TRBV3-1/TRBV3-2 | TGTGCCAGGTACGGTCTAGCGGGCGGGACAGATACGCAGTATTTT | CARYGLAGGTDTQYF
12 | TRBD1 | TRBJ1-1 | - | TRBV30 | TGTGCCTATCGACAGGGGAACACTGAAGCTTTCTTT | CAYRQGNTEAFF
17 | TRBD2 | TRBJ2-5 | - | TRBV6-2/TRBV6-3 | TGTGCCAGCAGTTACCCCCGGACTAGCGGGAGTCGAGAGACCCAGTACTTC | CASSYPRTSGSRETQYF
12 | - | TRBJ2-7 | few | TRBV6-2/TRBV6-3 | TGTGCCAGCAGTGCCCTGCTAAACGAGCAGTACTTC | CASSALLNEQYF
16 | - | TRBJ1-3 | - | TRBV5-4 | TGTGCCAGCAGCGACCGCCGCCAGGATGCGGGAAACACCATATATTTT | CASSDRRQDAGNTIYF
14 | - | TRBJ1-5 | - | TRBV6-5 | TGTGCCAGCAGTCATACAGATAGCAATCAGCCCCAGCATTTT | CASSHTDSNQPQHF
17 | - | TRBJ1-1 | - | TRBV9 | TGTGCCAGCAGCGTAGATGCAGGGGAATGGGTGAGCACTGAAGCTTTCTTT | CASSVDAGEWVSTEAFF
14 | - | TRBJ2-2 | once | TRBV2 | TGTGCCAGCAGTGAATTTTCAGTTCCCGGGGAGCTGTTTTTT | CASSEFSVPGELFF
17 | TRBD2 | TRBJ2-3 | - | TRBV18 | TGTGCCAGCTCACCATCGACTAGCGGGACCGTCACAGATACGCAGTATTTT | CASSPSTSGTVTDTQYF
15 | TRBD2 | TRBJ2-1 | - | TRBV19 | TGTGCCAGTAGGCCACCGGGACTAGCGGACAATGAGCAGTTCTTC | CASRPPGLADNEQFF
16 | TRBD2 | TRBJ2-3 | - | TRBV7-2 | TGTGCCAGCAGCCAGAGCGGGATGGGGGGGGTAGATACGCAGTATTTT | CASSQSGMGGVDTQYF
15 | - | TRBJ1-4 | - | TRBV6-6 | TGTGCCAGCAGTCCTAGGACAGCTGTTAATGAAAAACTGTTTTTT | CASSPRTAVNEKLFF